These 5 T cell receptor beta chains were all obtained from the same sample, sequenced in a study of cytomegalovirus exposure and HLA in healthy donors. PCR primers comprised 60 Vbeta and 13 Jbeta primers. TCRdb's copy holds only in-frame clones and misses some; the assay was immunoSEQ multiplex PCR. The sample carries 100,000 or so clones, 55% to 65% recorded once. Source material: PBMCs. The receptors originated from a man younger than 40 in good health and CMV-seropositive.

V gene TRBV5-1 combines with J gene TRBJ2-1; 13 nucleotides agree with TRBD2. The CDR3 runs to 15 residues. J was trimmed by 9 bases and V by 1 base; bases with no gene match: 4. The germline CDR1 and CDR2 sequences are SGHRS and YFSETQ. The CDR3 spells CASSLTSGGAGEQFF. CDR3 nucleotides: TGCGCCAGCAGCTTGACTAGCGGGGGGGCCGGTGAGCAGTTCTTC.

This clone was seen only a few times. The CDR3 coding sequence is TGCGCCAGCAGCTTACTAGTAAGCAATGAGCAGTTCTTC. Residues: CASSLLVSNEQFF. The chain is built from TRBV5-1 and TRBJ2-1; TRBD2 might be the D (5 bases). The CDR3 has 13 residues. The germline V gene has CDR1 SGHRS and CDR2 YFSETQ. V was shortened by 2 bases and J by 6 bases, with 9 bases between the two germline ends.

The chain couples TRBV2 to TRBJ1-1, with 7 bases lining up with TRBD1. Germline values: CDR1 SNHLY, CDR2 FYNNEI. Trimming removed 5 bases from V and 5 bases from J; junction bases left unmatched: 2. This CDR3 region has 12 residues. The CDR3 DNA sequence: TGTGCCAGCAGTCTGACAGGGACTGAAGCTTTCTTT. It translates to CASSLTGTEAFF. The full variable domain, rest sourced from reference TRBV2 and TRBJ1-1, is EPEVTQTPSHQVTQMGQEVILRCVPISNHLYFYWYRQILGQKVEFLVSFYNNEISEKSEIFDDQFSVERPDGSNFTLKIRSTKLEDSAMYFCASSLTGTEAFFGQGTRLTVV.

The sample holds one count of this clone. The rearrangement links TRBV29-1 to TRBJ1-2; 10 bases are a match to TRBD1. Germline-derived CDR1 and CDR2 are SQVTM and ANQGSEA. The length of the CDR3 is 16 residues. V lost 4 bases to trimming and J lost 8 bases; unmatched junction nucleotides: 16. The CDR3 spells CSVALRDRGLGGGYTF. The CDR3 nucleotides are TGCAGCGTTGCACTACGGGACAGGGGACTCGGAGGGGGCTACACCTTC.

The genes are TRBV7-9 and TRBJ2-1, with 10 bases matching TRBD1. Germline CDR1 and CDR2: SEHNR and FQNEAQ (reference sequence). The length of the CDR3 is 16 residues. The V and J ends lost 6 bases and 8 bases, in that order; junction bases with no gene match: 13. CDR3 sequence: CASSRGTGAFWDEQFF. CDR3 DNA sequence: TGTGCCAGCAGTAGAGGGACAGGGGCCTTCTGGGATGAGCAGTTCTTC.